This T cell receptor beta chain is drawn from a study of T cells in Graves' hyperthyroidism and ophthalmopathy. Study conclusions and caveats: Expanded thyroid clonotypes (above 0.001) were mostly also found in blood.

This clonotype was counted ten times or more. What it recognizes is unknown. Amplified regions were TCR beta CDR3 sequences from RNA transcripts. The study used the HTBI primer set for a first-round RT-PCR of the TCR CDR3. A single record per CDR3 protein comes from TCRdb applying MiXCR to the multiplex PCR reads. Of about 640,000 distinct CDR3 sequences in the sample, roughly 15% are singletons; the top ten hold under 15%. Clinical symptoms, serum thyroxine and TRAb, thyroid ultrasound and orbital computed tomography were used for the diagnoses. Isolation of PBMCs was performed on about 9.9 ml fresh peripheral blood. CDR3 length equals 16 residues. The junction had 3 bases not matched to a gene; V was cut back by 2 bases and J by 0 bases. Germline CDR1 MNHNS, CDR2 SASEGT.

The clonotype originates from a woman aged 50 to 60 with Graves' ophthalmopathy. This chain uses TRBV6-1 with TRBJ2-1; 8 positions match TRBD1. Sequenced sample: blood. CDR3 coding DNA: TGTGCCAGCAGTGAATGGGACAGGACCTCCTACAATGAGCAGTTCTTC. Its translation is CASSEWDRTSYNEQFF.